Below, 8 T cell receptor beta chains from the same sample are listed, as sequenced in a study of long-term antiretroviral therapy in people with HIV. This was the immunoSEQ v3.0 assay at survey level. Only in-frame clones appear in the TCRdb table, and some are missing; sequencing was by immunoSEQ multiplex PCR. Of under 20,000 clones in the sample, about 81% were seen once. Source: unsorted PBMCs, taken 0.3 years after starting antiretroviral therapy. These receptors originate from a woman aged 45 to 65 with HIV.

This chain connects TRBV7-2 to TRBJ2-2; D might be TRBD2 (5 bases). The CDR3 has 14 amino acids. Germline lookup yields CDR1 SGHTA and CDR2 FQGNSA. The V end was cut by 0 bases, the J end by 6 bases, with 8 bases between. The CDR3 coding sequence is TGTGCCAGCAGCTTAGCCGGGGTCGCCGGGGAGCTGTTTTTT. It is translated as CASSLAGVAGELFF.

This rearrangement joins TRBV14 to TRBJ2-1; possibly TRBD2 for D (6 bases). From germline, CDR1 is SGHDN and CDR2 FVKESK. The CDR3 is made up of 13 amino acids. V shed 0 bases and J shed 6 bases, with 6 bases lying between them. This CDR3 is CASSQERGNEQFF. DNA for the CDR3: TGTGCCAGCAGCCAAGAGCGGGGCAATGAGCAGTTCTTC.

V usage is TRBV5-1 and J usage is TRBJ1-6; D gene ambiguous. Per germline, CDR1 SGHRS and CDR2 YFSETQ. Trimming stripped 4 bases from V and 6 bases from J, with 14 bases between. This CDR3 spans 15 amino acids. Here the CDR3 DNA reads TGCGCCAGCAGCCCCGAAAGCATCAGTAATTCACCCCTCCACTTT. Translating it yields CASSPESISNSPLHF.

Here the CDR3 reads CASSLALPGEQYF. The CDR3, as DNA: TGTGCCAGCAGCTTGGCCTTGCCGGGGGAGCAGTACTTC. The rearrangement joins TRBV7-3 to TRBJ2-7; possible D gene TRBD2, 5 bases. The V gene lost 3 bases and the J gene lost 7 bases, with 13 bases spanning the gap. Germline values: CDR1 SGHTA, CDR2 FQGTGA. This CDR3 is 13 amino acids long. The complete variable domain, with remaining parts taken from reference TRBV7-3 and TRBJ2-7, reads GAGVSQTPSNKVTEKGKYVELRCDPISGHTALYWYRQSLGQGPEFLIYFQGTGAADDSGLPNDRFFAVRPEGSVSTLKIQRTERGDSAVYLCASSLALPGEQYFGPGTRLTVT.

V gene TRBV27 combines with J gene TRBJ2-3; TRBD1 matches 10 bases. CDR1 MNHEY and CDR2 SMNVEV come from the germline V gene (reference sequence). J lost 3 bases, V lost 2 bases, and 2 bases had no gene match. This CDR3 has 15 amino acids. CDR3 amino acids: CASSLGDRGTDTQYF. CDR3 bases: TGTGCCAGCAGTTTAGGGGACAGGGGAACAGATACGCAGTATTTT.

The chain carries TRBV19 and TRBJ1-5, with 9 bases matching TRBD1. CDR3 length equals 14 residues. The V and J ends lost 4 bases and 5 bases, in that order; junction bases with no gene match: 3. Germline V gene lookup returns CDR1 LNHDA and CDR2 SQIVND (reference sequence). This CDR3 reads CASSKTGGYQPQHF. The CDR3 DNA sequence: TGTGCCAGTAGTAAGACAGGGGGTTATCAGCCCCAGCATTTT.

In this sample, this clone turned up a few times. The V and J genes are TRBV19 and TRBJ1-4; tentatively, D is TRBD1 (5 bases). The CDR3 is made up of 12 amino acids. Germline values: CDR1 LNHDA, CDR2 SQIVND (reference sequence). With 5 bases removed from V and 12 bases from J, the gap between germline ends came to 13 bases. The CDR3 spells CASSPGPGELFF. Here the CDR3 DNA reads TGTGCCAGTAGTCCAGGCCCGGGGGAACTGTTTTTT.

The chain joins TRBV19 to TRBJ1-1, with D uncertain. The CDR3 spans 12 residues. CDR1 is LNHDA, CDR2 SQIVND, per germline (reference sequence). The ends were cut back, 3 bases at V and 11 bases at J, with 13 bases in the middle. The CDR3 nucleotides read TGTGCCAGTAGTATCATAGGCCTTGGGGCTTTCTTT. Translation: CASSIIGLGAFF.